This TCR beta chain derives from a study of regulatory T cells in long-lasting Graves disease. Background on the study: To qualify as persistent, Graves' disease required over 5 years of antithyroid drugs with positive TSH receptor antibodies.

Germline V gives CDR1 SGHDN, CDR2 FVKESK. The CDR3 totals 15 residues. V lost 4 bases, J lost 7 bases, and 16 bases lay in between. The time point here: persistent/refractory GD, antithyroid drugs over 5 years with positive TRAb. The TCR library was made from RNA extracted from PBMCs. This clonotype was picked up many times. Its antigen is unknown. General study results and limits: Patients whose Graves' disease persisted exhibited lower TCR diversity than those newly diagnosed.

HTBI primers from iRepertoire and Arm-PCR of CDR3 regions yielded the TCR beta libraries. TCRdb used MiXCR to reprocess the multiplex PCR reads, holding one entry per CDR3 protein. The sample has roughly 300,000 distinct CDR3 sequences, around 19% seen once; the top ten hold less than 35%. The sequence came from a female donor with Graves disease. This chain joins TRBV14 and TRBJ1-4; D gene uncertain. The sample was peripheral blood mononuclear cells (PBMCs), taken when the disease was refractory, from a patient treated with antithyroid drugs. The CDR3 bases are TGTGCCAGCAGCCCTCTATGGCTCAGGACTGAAAAACTGTTTTTT. Amino acids: CASSPLWLRTEKLFF.